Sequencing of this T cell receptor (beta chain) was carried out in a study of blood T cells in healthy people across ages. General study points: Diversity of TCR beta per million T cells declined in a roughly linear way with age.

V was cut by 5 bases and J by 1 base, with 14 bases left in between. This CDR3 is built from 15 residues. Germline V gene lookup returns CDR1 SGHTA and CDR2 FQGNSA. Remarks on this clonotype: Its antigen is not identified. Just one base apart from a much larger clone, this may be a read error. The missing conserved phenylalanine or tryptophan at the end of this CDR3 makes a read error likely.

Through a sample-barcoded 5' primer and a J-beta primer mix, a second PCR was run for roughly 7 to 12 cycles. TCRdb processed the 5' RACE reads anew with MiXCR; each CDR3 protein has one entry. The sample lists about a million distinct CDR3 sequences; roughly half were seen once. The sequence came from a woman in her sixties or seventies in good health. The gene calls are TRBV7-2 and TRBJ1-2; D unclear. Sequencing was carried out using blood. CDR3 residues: CASSLGSGVNYGYTV. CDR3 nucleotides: TGTGCCAGCAGCCTCGGGTCGGGAGTTAACTATGGCTACACCGTC.